Listed below are T cell receptor beta chains from one sample, sequenced in a study of T cell responses to AZD1222 COVID-19 vaccine. Repertoires were generated with immunoSEQ multiplex PCR, while TCRdb's copy carries only in-frame clones and drops some. The sample has about 180,000 clones, 80% to 90% seen once. The sequencing here drew on peripheral blood, taken on day 0 of AZD1222 vaccination. Receptors originate from an adult in good health. CDR3s include the opening cysteine and the closing phenylalanine or tryptophan. A D gene is named only where the DNA matches it firmly. Part of the rows lack a size; the others show once, few, many or a class for expanded clones.

abundance,v_gene,d_gene,j_gene,CDR3nt,CDR3aa
NA,TRBV7-9,NA,TRBJ2-1,TGTGCCAGCAGCTTAACGGTCCGCTCCTACAATGAGCAGTTCTTC,CASSLTVRSYNEQFF
NA,TRBV5-1,NA,TRBJ2-2,TGCGCCAGCACTGGCCAGGCAGCCACCGGGGAGCTGTTTTTT,CASTGQAATGELFF
NA,TRBV27,TRBD1,TRBJ1-1,TGTGCCAGCAGTATGACAGGGAGGAACACTGAAGCTTTCTTT,CASSMTGRNTEAFF
NA,TRBV3-1/TRBV3-2,NA,TRBJ1-4,TGTGCCAGCAGCCCCGGGGGCTTTGAAAAACTGTTTTTT,CASSPGGFEKLFF
NA,TRBV11-3,NA,TRBJ2-1,TGTGCCAGCAGCTCGACGGGTTACAATGAGCAGTTCTTC,CASSSTGYNEQFF
NA,TRBV5-6,TRBD1,TRBJ1-2,TGTGCCAGCAGCTTTCCCAACAGGGGGGGCGGCTACACCTTC,CASSFPNRGGGYTF
NA,TRBV24-1,NA,TRBJ2-7,TGTGCCACTGCCGCGCCAGTAACCTACGAGCAGTACTTC,CATAAPVTYEQYF
NA,TRBV18,NA,TRBJ2-5,TGTGCCAGCTCACCACTCATTGGACAGAAAGAGACCCAGTACTTC,CASSPLIGQKETQYF
once,TRBV9,NA,TRBJ1-6,TGTGCCAGCAACAGTGACAATTCACCCCTCCACTTT,CASNSDNSPLHF
NA,TRBV7-9,NA,TRBJ2-7,TGTGCCAGCAGCGACGTGCTCACTGGACAGCCGGGAGGCTACGAGCAGTACTTC,CASSDVLTGQPGGYEQYF
NA,TRBV11-3,TRBD1,TRBJ2-1,TGTGCCAGCAGCTTAGCTCAGGGGGAGAGTGAGCAGTTCTTC,CASSLAQGESEQFF
NA,TRBV10-3,TRBD1,TRBJ2-5,TGTGCCATCAGTTTTAAGCCCAGGGGGTCGAGCCCCCAAGAGACCCAGTACTTC,CAISFKPRGSSPQETQYF
NA,TRBV19,NA,TRBJ2-7,TGTGCCAGTAGTATAGTCCGAGGGGCAGGGCTCTACTTC,CASSIVRGAGLYF
once,TRBV6-1,TRBD2,TRBJ2-7,TGTGCCAGCAGTGATGGAGCGGGGGCGGTGTACGAGCAGTACTTC,CASSDGAGAVYEQYF
NA,TRBV5-4,NA,TRBJ1-3,TGTGCCAGCAGCTCCGGGGGGGGCTCTGGAAACACCATATATTTT,CASSSGGGSGNTIYF
NA,TRBV13,NA,TRBJ1-2,TGTGCCAGCAGCCCCCCATTCTTCCTCCGGCCGGCGGGGGGTGGCTATGGCTACACCTTC,CASSPPFFLRPAGGGYGYTF
once,TRBV12-3/TRBV12-4,NA,TRBJ2-7,TGTGCCAGCAGTCCCGTCGGGTACGAGCAGTACTTC,CASSPVGYEQYF
NA,TRBV6-5,TRBD1,TRBJ1-5,TGTGCCAGCAGCCACGGACAGGGCTATAATCAGCCCCAGCATTTT,CASSHGQGYNQPQHF
once,TRBV6-5,NA,TRBJ1-3,TGTGCCAGCAGTTACTCCTCTCGATCTGGAAACACCATATATTTT,CASSYSSRSGNTIYF
few,TRBV5-1,NA,TRBJ2-2,TGCGCCAGCAGCTTGGACTACGGGACGATCCCCAGCGGGGAGCTGTTTTTT,CASSLDYGTIPSGELFF
NA,TRBV7-9,TRBD1,TRBJ2-1,TGTGCCAGCAGCGTCATCAGGGGGCCGTCCTACAATGAGCAGTTCTTC,CASSVIRGPSYNEQFF
NA,TRBV30,NA,TRBJ2-7,TGTGCCTGGAGAGTAGGGGCCTACTCCTACGAGCAGTACTTC,CAWRVGAYSYEQYF
few,TRBV7-9,TRBD2,TRBJ2-1,TGTGCCAGCAGTCGGAGCGGGGGGGCCTCCGATGAGCAGTTCTTC,CASSRSGGASDEQFF
NA,TRBV11-3,NA,TRBJ1-3,TGTGCCAGCAGCATAGGACACAACTCTGGAAACACCATATATTTT,CASSIGHNSGNTIYF
NA,TRBV12-3/TRBV12-4,NA,TRBJ1-2,TGTGCCAGCAGTCTCGGACAGATCCATGGCTACACCTTC,CASSLGQIHGYTF
NA,TRBV12-3/TRBV12-4,NA,TRBJ1-2,TGTGCCAGCAGTCGAAACTATGGCTACACCTTC,CASSRNYGYTF
NA,TRBV18,NA,TRBJ1-1,TGTGCCAGCTCACCACAGGGGTGGACTGAAGCTTTCTTT,CASSPQGWTEAFF
NA,TRBV27,TRBD1,TRBJ2-7,TGTGCCAGCAGTGGACGGACAGGGGTGTACGAGCAGTACTTC,CASSGRTGVYEQYF
NA,TRBV6-5,TRBD1,TRBJ1-5,TGTGCCAGCAGTCCCGGGACAGCCTACAATCAGCCCCAGCATTTT,CASSPGTAYNQPQHF
NA,TRBV7-3,TRBD1,TRBJ2-3,TGTGCCAGCAGCCCCTCGGACAGGGCTACAGATACGCAGTATTTT,CASSPSDRATDTQYF
NA,TRBV5-6,NA,TRBJ2-7,TGTGCCAGCAGATTTGCAGGCCCCTACGAGCAGTACTTC,CASRFAGPYEQYF
NA,TRBV5-4,NA,TRBJ2-7,TGTGCCAGCAGAAGAACCGCAGCTACCTACGAGCAGTACTTC,CASRRTAATYEQYF
NA,TRBV6-5,NA,TRBJ1-1,TGTGCCAGCCGGACAGCACTTTACACTGAAGCTTTCTTT,CASRTALYTEAFF
NA,TRBV12-3/TRBV12-4,NA,TRBJ2-1,TGTGCCAGCAGGGACCAAGGGTACAATGAGCAGTTCTTC,CASRDQGYNEQFF
NA,TRBV7-9,NA,TRBJ2-3,TGTGCCAGCAGCTCTCCGGATACGCAGTATTTT,CASSSPDTQYF
NA,TRBV10-3,TRBD1,TRBJ1-1,TGTGCCATCAAGGGACAGGGGGTCACTGAAGCTTTCTTT,CAIKGQGVTEAFF
NA,TRBV29-1,NA,TRBJ2-3,TGCAGCGTTGATTTAGGGCTAGGCACAGATACGCAGTATTTT,CSVDLGLGTDTQYF
once,TRBV6-2/TRBV6-3,NA,TRBJ1-5,TGTGCCAGCAGTTACCGGACAGAGGTGAGGGATCAGCCCCAGCATTTT,CASSYRTEVRDQPQHF
NA,TRBV10-3,TRBD1,TRBJ2-5,TGTGCCATCAGTGAGTCGATTTTGACAGGGTTCGAAGAGACCCAGTACTTC,CAISESILTGFEETQYF
once,TRBV6-5,NA,TRBJ2-3,TGTGCCAGCAGGGGGGCAGATACGCAGTATTTT,CASRGADTQYF
NA,TRBV27,TRBD2,TRBJ2-2,TGTGCCAGCGGACTAGCGGACGCCGGGGAGCTGTTTTTT,CASGLADAGELFF
NA,TRBV18,NA,TRBJ2-3,TGTGCCAGCTCGCAGGCGACCGCTTTCGGAGATACGCAGTATTTT,CASSQATAFGDTQYF
NA,TRBV30,NA,TRBJ1-2,TGTGCCTGGAGAGCGGTGCCGAACTATGGCTACACCTTC,CAWRAVPNYGYTF
NA,TRBV21-1,NA,TRBJ2-2,TGTGCCAGCAGGAACAGGGGTTTTAGCACCGGGGAGCTGTTTTTT,CASRNRGFSTGELFF
NA,TRBV13,NA,TRBJ1-4,TGTGCCAGCAGCCCCCGGGGGCTGGGGGGTTGGGAAAAACTGTTTTTT,CASSPRGLGGWEKLFF
NA,TRBV7-9,NA,TRBJ2-6,TGTGCCAGCAGCAGACCCGGGGGCTCTGGGGCCAACGTCCTGACTTTC,CASSRPGGSGANVLTF
once,TRBV14,NA,TRBJ1-1,TGTGCCAGCAGCCAAGAGTACGGACGGAGGAACACTGAAGCTTTCTTT,CASSQEYGRRNTEAFF
NA,TRBV28,NA,TRBJ1-5,TGTACCAGCAGTGATCGGGGAAAGGGACAGCCCCAGCATTTT,CTSSDRGKGQPQHF
few,TRBV13,TRBD1,TRBJ2-7,TGTGCCAGCAGCTTACCAGGGGGCTCCTACGAGCAGTACTTC,CASSLPGGSYEQYF
NA,TRBV6-4,NA,TRBJ2-3,TGTGCCAGCAGTGACGGATCTAGCACAGATACGCAGTATTTT,CASSDGSSTDTQYF
NA,TRBV4-3,NA,TRBJ1-1,TGCGCCAGCAGCCAAGATTTTTTATGGAGGGAGGGAACTGAAGCTTTCTTT,CASSQDFLWREGTEAFF
NA,TRBV7-6,TRBD1,TRBJ1-3,TGTGCCAGCAGCTTAGGAATGCCCGGACAGGGAGCTTATGGAAACACCATATATTTT,CASSLGMPGQGAYGNTIYF
once,TRBV5-4,NA,TRBJ2-3,TGTGCCAGCAGCTCGGGGGAAGATACGCAGTATTTT,CASSSGEDTQYF
once,TRBV29-1,NA,TRBJ2-5,TGCAGCGGGGGACGAATGGGAGAGACCCAGTACTTC,CSGGRMGETQYF
once,TRBV2,NA,TRBJ2-7,TGTGCCAGCATGGCCAGGAGCTCCTACGAGCAGTACTTC,CASMARSSYEQYF
few,TRBV5-5,NA,TRBJ1-5,TGTGCCAGCAGCTCCACCTCTGCGGGGGCGCTTGGCAATCAGCCCCAGCATTTT,CASSSTSAGALGNQPQHF
NA,TRBV6-1,TRBD1,TRBJ1-6,TGTGCCAGCAGTGACAGGGGGCCTGAGTATTCACCCCTCCACTTT,CASSDRGPEYSPLHF
NA,TRBV3-1/TRBV3-2,TRBD1,TRBJ1-2,TGTGCCAGCAGCCTCTCGGCCAGGGGGTTGCCTGGCTACACCTTC,CASSLSARGLPGYTF
NA,TRBV10-3,NA,TRBJ2-7,TGTGCCACGAGCGGGCTGTCCTACGAGCAGTACTTC,CATSGLSYEQYF
few,TRBV7-8,NA,TRBJ2-7,TGTGCCAGCAGCCGACCCCCATACGAGCAGTACTTC,CASSRPPYEQYF